A selection of T cell receptor beta chains follows, all from one sample in a study of CD8+CD57+ T cells in acquired aplastic anemia. One entry per CDR3 protein, called by TCRdb with MiXCR from the reads. The profile shows about 130,000 distinct CDR3 sequences, over 45% of them singletons. The sequenced material came from sorted CD4+, CD8+, or CD8+CD57+ T cells (not recorded which) from PBMCs. These receptors came from a human donor in good health, serving as a control. Both conserved end residues are trimmed from each CDR3. Fields, in order: V gene, J gene, CDR3 protein.

>TRBV9|TRBJ2-1
ASSGFASGGRNEQF
>TRBV24-1|TRBJ1-2
ASNRGGQAGLDYGYT
>TRBV7-8|TRBJ2-1
ASSLSSRNNEQF
>TRBV5-6|TRBJ2-7
ASSSYGPTSSYEQY
>TRBV6-1|TRBJ1-1
ACSEHREETEAF
>TRBV18|TRBJ1-2
ASSLQGQGAYYGYT
>TRBV10-2|TRBJ1-6
ASSYRTGVDNSPLH
>TRBV15|TRBJ2-7
ATSKTSGTGYDEQY
>TRBV12-3/TRBV12-4|TRBJ2-7
ASSYPGQGVHEQY
>TRBV7-2|TRBJ2-5
ASSSSGAQETQY
>TRBV5-5|TRBJ1-6
ARSSTGEESPLH
>TRBV2|TRBJ1-2
ATPGTGSANYGYT
>TRBV15|TRBJ2-2
ATSTQRGGSDTGELF
>TRBV19|TRBJ2-7
ASSIGGLREQY
>TRBV29-1|TRBJ2-2
SDRGSNTGELF
>TRBV2|TRBJ2-2
ASSETQSNTGELF
>TRBV19|TRBJ2-7
ASRGGGRALEQY
>TRBV29-1|TRBJ2-3
SAIGTSGDTQY
>TRBV11-3|TRBJ1-1
ASSLTGDAF
>TRBV20-1|TRBJ1-4
SASRTRWRRSNEKLF
>TRBV12-3/TRBV12-4|TRBJ2-7
ASSQQGIMPYEQY
>TRBV10-3|TRBJ2-1
AIGTGQGVGLEQF
>TRBV13|TRBJ2-5
ASSLVGGGQETQY
>TRBV19|TRBJ2-5
ASSRGLAYQETQY
>TRBV20-1|TRBJ2-5
SARSGLSLQETQY
>TRBV7-2|TRBJ1-4
ASRRDPATNEKLF